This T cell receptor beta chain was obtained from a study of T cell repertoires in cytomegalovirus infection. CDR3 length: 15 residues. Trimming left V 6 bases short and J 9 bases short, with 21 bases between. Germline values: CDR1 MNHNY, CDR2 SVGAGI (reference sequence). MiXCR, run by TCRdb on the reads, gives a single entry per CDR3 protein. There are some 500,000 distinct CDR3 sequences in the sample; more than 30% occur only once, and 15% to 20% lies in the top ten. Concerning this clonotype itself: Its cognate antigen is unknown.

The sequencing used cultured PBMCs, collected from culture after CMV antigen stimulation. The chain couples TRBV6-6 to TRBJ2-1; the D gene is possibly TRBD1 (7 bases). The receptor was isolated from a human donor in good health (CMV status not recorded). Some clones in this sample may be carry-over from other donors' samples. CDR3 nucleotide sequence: TGTGCCAGCAGAGGGGGGCAGGGGGGCATCATTGAGCAGTTCTTC. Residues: CASRGGQGGIIEQFF.